The 30 T cell receptor beta chains below come from one sample, sequenced in a study of cytotoxic CD8 clonotypes in ibrutinib-treated CLL. The assay was immunoSEQ multiplex PCR, and TCRdb's table has in-frame clones only and misses some. The sample lists 250,000 to 350,000 clones, more than 70% seen once, with about 5.8% in the top ten. The specimen was PBMCs, collected at disease progression, from a patient treated with ibrutinib. These receptors originate from a human donor with chronic lymphocytic leukemia.

The chain employs TRBV5-1 and TRBJ2-2; tentative D call: TRBD1 (6 bases). Deletions cut 3 bases from V and 3 bases from J, with 12 bases between. Germline lookup yields CDR1 SGHRS and CDR2 YFSETQ. This CDR3 has 15 residues. CDR3 sequence: CASSSRGEDTGELFF. The CDR3 nucleotides read TGCGCCAGCAGCTCCAGGGGTGAGGACACCGGGGAGCTGTTTTTT. Filled out from reference TRBV5-1 and TRBJ2-2, the complete variable domain reads KAGVTQTPRYLIKTRGQQVTLSCSPISGHRSVSWYQQTPGQGLQFLFEYFSETQRNKGNFPGRFSGRQFSNSRSEMNVSTLELGDSALYLCASSSRGEDTGELFFGEGSRLTVL.

The chain combines TRBV12-5 with TRBJ1-6, with D unclear. Germline CDR1 LGHNT, CDR2 FRNRAP. V shed 5 bases and J shed 7 bases, with 9 bases lying between them. The CDR3 spans 13 residues. CDR3 sequence (DNA): TGTGCTAGTGGTCATCTCCACAATTCACCCCTCCACTTT. This codes for CASGHLHNSPLHF.

V is TRBV28 and J is TRBJ2-3, with D possibly matching TRBD2 (5 bases). The CDR3 covers 15 residues. Per germline, CDR1 MDHEN and CDR2 SYDVKM. V shed 3 bases and J shed 5 bases, with 15 bases lying between them. The CDR3 here is CASSFGGAVRDTQYF. CDR3 nucleotide sequence: TGTGCCAGCAGTTTTGGAGGAGCAGTGAGAGATACGCAGTATTTT.

The rearrangement joins TRBV5-6 to TRBJ1-2; D is undetermined. Germline loops: CDR1 SGHDT, CDR2 YYEEEE. The CDR3 covers 16 residues. The V gene lost 5 bases and the J gene lost 0 bases, with 17 bases spanning the gap. CDR3 sequence: CASRGRGRRANYGYTF. Here the CDR3 DNA reads TGTGCCAGCAGGGGTCGCGGCAGGCGAGCTAACTATGGCTACACCTTC. The complete variable domain, with remaining parts taken from reference TRBV5-6 and TRBJ1-2, reads DAGVTQSPTHLIKTRGQQVTLRCSPKSGHDTVSWYQQALGQGPQFIFQYYEEEERQRGNFPDRFSGHQFPNYSSELNVNALLLGDSALYLCASRGRGRRANYGYTFGSGTRLTVV.

The chain links TRBV11-2 to TRBJ2-5; TRBD2 agrees at 9 bases. Germline V gene lookup returns CDR1 SGHAT and CDR2 FQNNGV. The junction had 8 bases not matched to a gene; V was cut back by 10 bases and J by 5 bases. This CDR3 has 13 residues. This CDR3 is CAISRGGRETQYF. CDR3 DNA sequence: TGTGCCATCTCGCGGGGGGGCCGGGAGACCCAGTACTTC.

This clone was seen once. The genes are TRBV7-8 and TRBJ2-7; 11 nucleotides line up with TRBD2. The CDR3 consists of 14 residues. Germline V gene data show CDR1 as SGHVS and CDR2 as FQNEAQ. The CDR3, as DNA: TGTGCTACGAGACCGGGACTAGCGGAATACGAGCAGTACTTC. It translates to CATRPGLAEYEQYF.

On this clone itself: A much larger clonotype is one base distant, so this may be a read error. This rearrangement joins TRBV13 to TRBJ2-5; no clear D gene. Deletions cut 2 bases from V and 1 base from J, with 5 bases between. There are 13 residues in the CDR3. The germline V gene has CDR1 PRHDT and CDR2 FYEKMQ (reference sequence). The CDR3 nucleotides read TGTGCCAGCAGCTTACTAGGCCAAGAGACCCAGTACTTC. It translates to CASSLLGQETQYF.

The V and J genes are TRBV28 and TRBJ2-3, with 7 bases fitting TRBD2. Trimming removed 6 bases from V and 2 bases from J; junction bases left unmatched: 17. Germline lookup yields CDR1 MDHEN and CDR2 SYDVKM. The CDR3 is 18 amino acids. CDR3 region: CASRGGLAESSNTDTQYF. The CDR3 coding sequence is TGTGCCAGCAGGGGTGGGCTAGCGGAGAGCTCGAACACAGATACGCAGTATTTT.

This rearrangement joins TRBV2 to TRBJ2-3, with D uncertain. V lost 6 bases to trimming and J lost 5 bases, with 15 bases between them. The CDR3 has 14 residues. Germline V CDR1 and CDR2: SNHLY, FYNNEI. In DNA form, the CDR3 reads TGTGCCAGCAGGGAGACCACCAAGATAGATACGCAGTATTTT. Protein: CASRETTKIDTQYF.

V gene TRBV18 combines with J gene TRBJ2-7; possibly TRBD2 for D (5 bases). Germline CDR1 and CDR2: KGHSH and LQKENI. Trimming stripped 2 bases from V and 4 bases from J, with 9 bases between. CDR3 length: 13 residues. The CDR3 sequence is CASSPGETYEQYF. The CDR3 DNA sequence: TGTGCCAGCTCACCAGGGGAGACTTACGAGCAGTACTTC.

This clone occurred once. The chain recombines TRBV27 with TRBJ1-1; D gene uncertain. This CDR3 contains 15 residues. The ends were cut back, 2 bases at V and 5 bases at J, with 15 bases in the middle. Germline CDR1 reads MNHEY; CDR2 reads SMNVEV (reference sequence). DNA for the CDR3: TGTGCCAGCAGTTTAAAAAGGTCGGCTTATACTGAAGCTTTCTTT. Its protein is CASSLKRSAYTEAFF.

This chain uses TRBV29-1 with TRBJ2-7, with D tentatively TRBD1 (6 bases). The CDR3 has 14 residues. Looked up from germline, CDR1 is SQVTM and CDR2 is ANQGSEA. Trimming removed 4 bases at V and 0 bases at J, with 13 bases between. CDR3 sequence (DNA): TGCAGCGTTGTCGCGGCGGACAGCTCCTACGAGCAGTACTTC. Its translation is CSVVAADSSYEQYF.

The CDR3 DNA is TGTGCCAGCGGGGGGGCAGGGGAGGGAAGAAATCAGCCCCAGCATTTT. Protein: CASGGAGEGRNQPQHF. The genes are TRBV2 and TRBJ1-5; D possibly corresponds to TRBD1 (6 bases). This CDR3 has 16 amino acids. Deletions cut 8 bases from V and 4 bases from J, with 21 bases between. Germline V CDR1 and CDR2: SNHLY, FYNNEI.

The chain uses TRBV28 and TRBJ2-3; D is uncertain. The germline CDR1 and CDR2 sequences are MDHEN and SYDVKM. The length of the CDR3 is 14 residues. V gave up 4 bases and J gave up 0 bases, with 8 bases separating them. The CDR3 DNA sequence: TGTGCCAGCAGTTCCCTTGGTAGCACAGATACGCAGTATTTT. It encodes CASSSLGSTDTQYF.

The genes are TRBV9 and TRBJ1-6; weak D call: TRBD1 (5 bases). Trimming removed 0 bases at V and 2 bases at J, with 15 bases between. This CDR3 comprises 18 residues. The germline CDR1 and CDR2 sequences are SGDLS and YYNGEE. CDR3 sequence: CASSVEGSSGTYNSPLHF. In DNA, the CDR3 is TGTGCCAGCAGCGTAGAGGGGTCATCGGGAACCTATAATTCACCCCTCCACTTT.

The chain combines TRBV2 with TRBJ2-7; unclear D gene. Germline V gives CDR1 SNHLY, CDR2 FYNNEI. The length of the CDR3 is 14 residues. V shed 3 bases and J shed 4 bases, with 13 bases lying between them. CDR3 nucleotides: TGTGCCAGCAGTGATGTTGGTGGGTTGTACGAGCAGTACTTC. Translating it yields CASSDVGGLYEQYF.

The V gene is TRBV18, the J gene TRBJ1-2; TRBD1 might be the D (5 bases). From germline, CDR1 is KGHSH and CDR2 LQKENI. This CDR3 region has 11 residues. Trimming stripped 3 bases from V and 8 bases from J, with 7 bases between. The CDR3 region is CASSPGRGYTF. Written as DNA, the CDR3 is TGTGCCAGCTCACCGGGACGGGGCTACACCTTC. The variable domain in full, completed from reference TRBV18 and TRBJ1-2, reads NAGVMQNPRHLVRRRGQEARLRCSPMKGHSHVYWYRQLPEEGLKFMVYLQKENIIDESGMPKERFSAEFPKEGPSILRIQQVVRGDSAAYFCASSPGRGYTFGSGTRLTVV.

In DNA, the CDR3 is TGCGCCAGCAGCCCGAGGGTTTCGCGGGCCACAGATACGCAGTATTTT. This gives the protein CASSPRVSRATDTQYF. V and J are TRBV5-1 and TRBJ2-3, with D tentatively TRBD2 (5 bases). Per the germline V gene, CDR1 is SGHRS and CDR2 is YFSETQ. V lost 4 bases, J lost 2 bases, and 17 bases lay in between. There are 16 residues in the CDR3.

This clone was found a few times. The rearrangement links TRBV29-1 to TRBJ2-5, with D perhaps given as TRBD1 or TRBD2 (5 bases each). V lost 8 bases, J lost 0 bases, and 16 bases lay in between. The germline CDR1 and CDR2 sequences are SQVTM and ANQGSEA. CDR3 length: 14 residues. The CDR3, as DNA: TGCAGCCCCGAAAGGGGACCCCACCAAGAGACCCAGTACTTC. Protein product: CSPERGPHQETQYF.

DNA for the CDR3: TGCAGCGTTGTGAGACTAGCGGGGGGGTGGCAGTTCTTC. The encoded protein is CSVVRLAGGWQFF. The chain links TRBV29-1 to TRBJ2-1; 14 bases map to TRBD2. CDR1 and CDR2 from the germline V gene are SQVTM and ANQGSEA. There are 13 residues in the CDR3. J gave up 12 bases and V 4 bases, and 5 bases lay outside the gene matches.

The chain couples TRBV4-3 to TRBJ1-4, with D maybe TRBD1 (5 bases). This CDR3 spans 16 amino acids. Germline values: CDR1 LGHNA, CDR2 YSLEER. The V end was cut by 0 bases, the J end by 8 bases, with 16 bases between. CDR3 bases: TGCGCCAGCAGCCAAGATATCGGGGCGGGGGGGGAAAAACTGTTTTTT. Protein: CASSQDIGAGGEKLFF.

This clone was picked up one time. The V gene is TRBV15, the J gene TRBJ1-2; 7 bases fit TRBD1. Per germline, CDR1 LNHNV and CDR2 YYDKDF (reference sequence). With 3 bases clipped from V and 8 bases from J, the junction kept 15 bases outside the gene matches. The CDR3 has 16 residues. The CDR3 sequence is CATSSNLETGKEGYTF. As DNA, the CDR3 is TGTGCCACCAGCAGCAATCTAGAGACAGGGAAAGAAGGCTACACCTTC.

V is TRBV7-9 and J is TRBJ2-1; the match to TRBD1 covers 10 bases. CDR1 SEHNR and CDR2 FQNEAQ come from the germline V gene (reference sequence). The CDR3 covers 13 residues. With V trimmed by 2 bases and J by 14 bases, 6 bases remained unmatched. The CDR3 here is CASSLLTGTGEFF. The CDR3 DNA sequence: TGTGCCAGCAGCTTATTAACCGGGACAGGGGAGTTCTTC. Full variable domain (rest looked up from reference TRBV7-9 and TRBJ2-1): DTGVSQNPRHKITKRGQNVTFRCDPISEHNRLYWYRQTLGQGPEFLTYFQNEAQLEKSRLLSDRFSAERPKGSFSTLEIQRTEQGDSAMYLCASSLLTGTGEFFGPGTRLTVL.

This chain links TRBV5-4 with TRBJ2-7; D perhaps matches TRBD1 (6 bases). Deletions cut 0 bases from V and 3 bases from J, with 10 bases between. Germline V gene lookup returns CDR1 SGHNT and CDR2 YYREEE (reference sequence). CDR3 size: 14 residues. In DNA, the CDR3 is TGTGCCAGCAGCTTGGGGGTAGGGGGCTACGAGCAGTACTTC. Amino acids: CASSLGVGGYEQYF.

The table lists this clone with a few counts. The rearrangement uses TRBV6-6 and TRBJ2-5; D tentatively fits TRBD1 or TRBD2 (6 bases each). CDR1 MNHNY and CDR2 SVGAGI come from the germline V gene (reference sequence). Trimming removed 8 bases from V and 0 bases from J, with 16 bases in between. CDR3 length equals 15 residues. The CDR3 reads CASLSLGGYQETQYF. In DNA, the CDR3 is TGTGCCAGCCTTTCCTTAGGGGGGTACCAAGAGACCCAGTACTTC.

The V gene is TRBV4-1, the J gene TRBJ1-2; a weak D match, TRBD1 (5 bases). V lost 2 bases, J lost 8 bases, and 21 bases lay in between. Germline CDR1 MGHRA, CDR2 YSYEKL. CDR3 length equals 16 residues. The CDR3 DNA sequence: TGCGCCAGCAGCCAACCCGGGACCCTTACCCGTCGCGGCTACACCTTC. This gives the protein CASSQPGTLTRRGYTF.

The count of this clone is one. One end of the junction is discordant with germline, which a read error may explain. The chain joins TRBV2 to TRBJ1-2, with 11 bases that match TRBD1. Germline-derived CDR1 and CDR2 are SNHLY and FYNNEI. This CDR3 is built from 15 residues. CDR3 sequence (DNA): TGTGTCAGCAGTACCCTCCTGGACAGGGGGCATGGCTACACCTTC. Translation: CVSSTLLDRGHGYTF.

The chain employs TRBV2 and TRBJ2-3; 7 bases line up with TRBD2. Germline trimming cut 7 bases from V and 4 bases from J; bases unmatched to any gene: 5. The CDR3 extends over 13 amino acids. Looked up from germline, CDR1 is SNHLY and CDR2 is FYNNEI. CDR3 region: CASNGLVSDTQYF. CDR3 bases: TGTGCCAGCAACGGACTAGTTTCAGATACGCAGTATTTT.

The V and J genes are TRBV5-4 and TRBJ2-5; 8 nucleotides line up with TRBD2. This CDR3 has 18 amino acids. CDR1 SGHNT and CDR2 YYREEE come from the germline V gene (reference sequence). V was pared by 2 bases and J by 5 bases, with 17 bases of the junction left unmatched. The chain's CDR3 is CASSFRSVAGGIVETQYF. The CDR3 DNA reads as TGTGCCAGCAGCTTTCGTTCGGTGGCGGGGGGAATAGTTGAGACCCAGTACTTC. Drawing the rest from reference TRBV5-4 and TRBJ2-5, the complete variable domain is ETGVTQSPTHLIKTRGQQVTLRCSSQSGHNTVSWYQQALGQGPQFIFQYYREEENGRGNFPPRFSGLQFPNYSSELNVNALELDDSALYLCASSFRSVAGGIVETQYFGPGTRLLVL.

V is TRBV11-2 and J is TRBJ2-3, with D perhaps TRBD1 or TRBD2 (7 bases each). This CDR3 has 16 amino acids. Germline V gene lookup returns CDR1 SGHAT and CDR2 FQNNGV. Deletions cut 5 bases from V and 7 bases from J, with 22 bases between. In DNA form, the CDR3 reads TGTGCCAGCAGCATCTACAGGGGAGGGTTACAACATACGCAGTATTTT. Translating gives CASSIYRGGLQHTQYF.